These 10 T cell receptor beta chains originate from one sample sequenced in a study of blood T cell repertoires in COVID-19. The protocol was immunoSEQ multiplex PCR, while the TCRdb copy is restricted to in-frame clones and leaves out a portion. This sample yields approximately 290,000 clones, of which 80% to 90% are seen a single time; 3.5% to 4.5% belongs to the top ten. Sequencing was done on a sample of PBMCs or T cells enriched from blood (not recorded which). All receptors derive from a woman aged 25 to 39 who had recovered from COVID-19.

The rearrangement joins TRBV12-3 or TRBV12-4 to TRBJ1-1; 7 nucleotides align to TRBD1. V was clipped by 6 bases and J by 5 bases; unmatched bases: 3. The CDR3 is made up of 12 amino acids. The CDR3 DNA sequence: TGTGCCAGCAGATACAGGGGAACTGAAGCTTTCTTT. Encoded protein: CASRYRGTEAFF.

The CDR3 is CASSLAAGHTEAFF. For the CDR3, the DNA is TGTGCCAGCAGTTTAGCGGCAGGGCACACTGAAGCTTTCTTT. The V gene is TRBV28, the J gene TRBJ1-1; D is possibly TRBD1 (5 bases). Germline CDR1 reads MDHEN; CDR2 reads SYDVKM. The CDR3 consists of 14 residues. Between the trimmed V and J ends, which lost 2 bases and 3 bases, there was a span of 10 bases.

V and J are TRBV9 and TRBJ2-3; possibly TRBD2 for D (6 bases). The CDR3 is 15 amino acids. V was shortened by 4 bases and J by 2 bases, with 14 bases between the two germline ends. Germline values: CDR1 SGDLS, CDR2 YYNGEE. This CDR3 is CASSLGRGSTDTQYF. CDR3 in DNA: TGTGCCAGCAGCCTCGGGAGAGGTTCCACAGATACGCAGTATTTT.

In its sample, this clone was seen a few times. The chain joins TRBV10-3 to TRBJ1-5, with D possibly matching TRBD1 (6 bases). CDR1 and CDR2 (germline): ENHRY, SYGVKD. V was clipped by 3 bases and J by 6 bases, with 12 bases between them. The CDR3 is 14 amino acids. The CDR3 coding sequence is TGTGCCATCAGTGAATGGGGGGGCGGTCAGCCCCAGCATTTT. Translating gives CAISEWGGGQPQHF.

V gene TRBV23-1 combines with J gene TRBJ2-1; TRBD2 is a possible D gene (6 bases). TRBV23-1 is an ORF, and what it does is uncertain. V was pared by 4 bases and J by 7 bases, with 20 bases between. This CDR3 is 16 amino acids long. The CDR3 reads CASSPGVGNELNEQFF. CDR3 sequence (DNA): TGCGCCAGCAGTCCGGGGGTTGGGAATGAGTTAAATGAGCAGTTCTTC.

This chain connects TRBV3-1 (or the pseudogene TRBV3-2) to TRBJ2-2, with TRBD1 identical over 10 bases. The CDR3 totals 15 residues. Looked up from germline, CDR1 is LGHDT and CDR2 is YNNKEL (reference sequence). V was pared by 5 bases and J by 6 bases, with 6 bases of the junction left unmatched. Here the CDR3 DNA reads TGTGCCAGCAGCACGGGGACAGGGGTTTCCGGGGAGCTGTTTTTT. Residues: CASSTGTGVSGELFF.

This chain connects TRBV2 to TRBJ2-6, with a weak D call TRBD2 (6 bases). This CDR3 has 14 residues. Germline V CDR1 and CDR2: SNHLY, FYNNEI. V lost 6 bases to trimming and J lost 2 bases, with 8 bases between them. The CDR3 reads CASRAGTGANVLTF. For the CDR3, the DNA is TGTGCCAGCAGGGCGGGGACTGGGGCCAACGTCCTGACTTTC.

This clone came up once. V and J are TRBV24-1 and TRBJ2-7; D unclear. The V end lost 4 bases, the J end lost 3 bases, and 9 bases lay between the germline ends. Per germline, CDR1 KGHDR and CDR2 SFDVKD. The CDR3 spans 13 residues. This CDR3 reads CATSDVDNYEQYF. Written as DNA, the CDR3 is TGTGCCACCAGTGACGTCGACAACTACGAGCAGTACTTC.

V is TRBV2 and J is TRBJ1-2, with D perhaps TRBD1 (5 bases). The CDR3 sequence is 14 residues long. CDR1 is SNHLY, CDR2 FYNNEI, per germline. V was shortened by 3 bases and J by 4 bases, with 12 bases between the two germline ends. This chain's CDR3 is CASSDQGLSYGYTF. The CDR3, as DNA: TGTGCCAGCAGTGACCAGGGTCTTTCCTATGGCTACACCTTC.

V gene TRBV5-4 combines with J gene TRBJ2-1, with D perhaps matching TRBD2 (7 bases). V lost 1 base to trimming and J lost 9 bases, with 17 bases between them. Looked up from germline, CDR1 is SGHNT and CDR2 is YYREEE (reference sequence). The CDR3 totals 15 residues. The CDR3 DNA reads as TGTGCCAGCAGCTTGACAGGGAGGGCCCTGAGTGAGCAGTTCTTC. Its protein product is CASSLTGRALSEQFF.